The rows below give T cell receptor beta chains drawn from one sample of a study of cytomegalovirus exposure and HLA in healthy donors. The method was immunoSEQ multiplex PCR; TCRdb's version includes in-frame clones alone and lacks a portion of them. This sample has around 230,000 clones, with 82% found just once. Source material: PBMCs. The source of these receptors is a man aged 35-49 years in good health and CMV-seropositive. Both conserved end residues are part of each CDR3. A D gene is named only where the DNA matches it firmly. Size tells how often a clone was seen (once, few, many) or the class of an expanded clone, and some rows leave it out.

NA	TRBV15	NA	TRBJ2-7	TGTGCCACCAGCAGAGGAACGGGTAGCCCCTACGAGCAGTACTTC	CATSRGTGSPYEQYF
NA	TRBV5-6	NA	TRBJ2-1	TGTGCCAGCAGCTTCAGCGAAGGTTACAATGAGCAGTTCTTC	CASSFSEGYNEQFF
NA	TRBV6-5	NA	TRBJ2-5	TGTGCCAGCAGTGAACGGGGGAGTGGGACCCAGTACTTC	CASSERGSGTQYF
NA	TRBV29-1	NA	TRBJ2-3	TGCAGCGTTGGAAAGGGGGAAACAGATACGCAGTATTTT	CSVGKGETDTQYF
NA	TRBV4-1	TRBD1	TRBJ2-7	TGCGCCAGCAGCCAAGATCCGGGACAGGCTATTTACGAGCAGTACTTC	CASSQDPGQAIYEQYF
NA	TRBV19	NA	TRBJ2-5	TGTGCCAGTAGACGAGGCGCACTCGAGACCCAGTACTTC	CASRRGALETQYF
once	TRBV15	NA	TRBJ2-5	TGTGCCACCAGCAGAGATAGGGAGACTAGGGCGGAGACCCAGTACTTC	CATSRDRETRAETQYF
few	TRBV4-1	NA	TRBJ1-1	TGCGCCAGCAGCCAGGATACAGGGCTTACTGAAGCTTTCTTT	CASSQDTGLTEAFF
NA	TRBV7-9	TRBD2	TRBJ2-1	TGTGCCAGCAGCTTATCCCCGGGACTAGTATTTGGTGAGCAGTTCTTC	CASSLSPGLVFGEQFF
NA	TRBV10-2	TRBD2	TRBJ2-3	TGCGCCAGCAGTGAAGAGGTAGCGGGAGGGCCAGATACGCAGTATTTT	CASSEEVAGGPDTQYF
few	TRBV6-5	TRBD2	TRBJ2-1	TGTGCCGTTTCTAGCGGGAGGTACAATGAGCAGTTCTTC	CAVSSGRYNEQFF
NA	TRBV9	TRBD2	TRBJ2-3	TGTGCCAGCAGCGTAGCAGCGGGAGTGGTCGGAGATACGCAGTATTTT	CASSVAAGVVGDTQYF
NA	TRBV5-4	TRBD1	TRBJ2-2	TGTGCCAGCAGCTTCCCGGGACAGGGTTCCACCGGGGAGCTGTTTTTT	CASSFPGQGSTGELFF
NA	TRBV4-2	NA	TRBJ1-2	TGTGCCAGCAGCCAAGAGCCAGGGGCCTTAGGTGGCTACACCTTC	CASSQEPGALGGYTF
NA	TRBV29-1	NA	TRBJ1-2	TGCAGCGTCGACAGTAACTATGGCTACACCTTC	CSVDSNYGYTF
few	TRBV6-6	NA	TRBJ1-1	TGTGCCAGCACGCTGGGGGGATACAGCACTGAAGCTTTCTTT	CASTLGGYSTEAFF
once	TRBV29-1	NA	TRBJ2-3	TGCAGCTACCGTGGGGGCATGCCAGATACGCAGTATTTT	CSYRGGMPDTQYF
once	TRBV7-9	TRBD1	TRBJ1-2	TGTGCCAGCAGGCCACAGGGGTCCTATGGCTACACCTTC	CASRPQGSYGYTF
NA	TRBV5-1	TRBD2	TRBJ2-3	TGCGCCAGCAGCCAGGGGACTAGCGTTTCCACAGATACGCAGTATTTT	CASSQGTSVSTDTQYF
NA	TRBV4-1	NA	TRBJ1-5	TGCGCCAGCAGCCAGGGCAGTGGCAATCAGCCCCAGCATTTT	CASSQGSGNQPQHF
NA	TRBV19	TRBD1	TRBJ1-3	TGTGCCAGTAATCACAGGGGGCTCTCTGGAAACACCATATATTTT	CASNHRGLSGNTIYF
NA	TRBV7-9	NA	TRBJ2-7	TGTGCCAGCAGCTTAGCCGGATCTAGGGAGGAGCAGTACTTC	CASSLAGSREEQYF
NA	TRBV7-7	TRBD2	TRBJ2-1	TGTGCCAGCAGCTTACGGCGGGAGTCCTACAATGAGCAGTTCTTC	CASSLRRESYNEQFF
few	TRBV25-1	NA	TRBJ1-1	TGTGCCAGCAGTGGGGGCACCACTGAAGCTTTCTTT	CASSGGTTEAFF
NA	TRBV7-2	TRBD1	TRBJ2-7	TGTGCCAGCAGCTCCCAATCAGGGGGAACCTACGAGCAGTACTTC	CASSSQSGGTYEQYF
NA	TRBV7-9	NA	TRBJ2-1	TGTGCCAGCAGCTTAGTAGCTCGCAATGAGCAGTTCTTC	CASSLVARNEQFF
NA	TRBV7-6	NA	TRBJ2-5	TGTGCCAGCAGCCTCACCCCCAGGGTCCAAGAGACCCAGTACTTC	CASSLTPRVQETQYF
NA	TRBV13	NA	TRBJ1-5	TGTGCCAGCAGCTTAGGGGCAGGCAATCAGCCCCAGCATTTT	CASSLGAGNQPQHF
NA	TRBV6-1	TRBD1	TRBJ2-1	TGTGCCAGCCCGGACAGGGACAAAGGTGAGCAGTTCTTC	CASPDRDKGEQFF
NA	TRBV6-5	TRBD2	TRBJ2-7	TGTGCCAGCAGTTTCTCGACTAGCGGGAGTCGCTACGAGCAGTACTTC	CASSFSTSGSRYEQYF
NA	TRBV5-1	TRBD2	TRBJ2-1	TGCGCCAGCAGGGCCGGGACTAGCGGGAGAGCTCTCTACAATGAGCAGTTCTTC	CASRAGTSGRALYNEQFF
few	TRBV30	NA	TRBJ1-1	TGTGCCTGGGGCCCCGGGTACACTGAAGCTTTCTTT	CAWGPGYTEAFF
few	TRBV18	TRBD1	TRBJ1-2	TGTGCCAGCTCCCTCACCCGCGGACAGGGAAATGGCTACACCTTC	CASSLTRGQGNGYTF
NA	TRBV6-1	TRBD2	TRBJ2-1	TGTGCCAGCAGTGAAGTGTGGACTAGCTCCTACAATGAGCAGTTCTTC	CASSEVWTSSYNEQFF
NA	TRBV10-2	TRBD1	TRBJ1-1	TGCGCCAGCACCTGGACAGGTGATCACACTGAAGCTTTCTTT	CASTWTGDHTEAFF
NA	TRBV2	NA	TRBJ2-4	TGTGCCAGCAGTGAACTAGTTCTAGCCAAAAACATTCAGTACTTC	CASSELVLAKNIQYF
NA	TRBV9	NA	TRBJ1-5	TGTGCCAGCAGCGTTTCAGGGGATAGCAATCAGCCCCAGCATTTT	CASSVSGDSNQPQHF
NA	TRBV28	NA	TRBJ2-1	TGTGTCAGTCGTTGGCTAACTAGAAACAATGAGCAGTTCTTC	CVSRWLTRNNEQFF